These 25 T cell receptor beta chains came from one sample sequenced in a study of metastatic and nonmetastatic thyroid tumors. TCRdb reprocessed the PCR reads using MiXCR. Of about 33,000 clones listed, more than 15% were seen once; the top ten hold approximately 5%. Among the patients, none had received any treatment before thyroid surgery. Input material: blood. The receptors originated from a female donor with papillary thyroid cancer or a benign thyroid nodule (not recorded which). Some clones in this sample may be carry-over from other donors' samples.

There are many counts of this clone. The V gene is TRBV28, the J gene TRBJ2-2; 8 bases fit TRBD1. The junction had 4 bases not matched to a gene; V was cut back by 6 bases and J by 1 base. CDR3 length equals 15 residues. CDR1 and CDR2 from the germline V gene are MDHEN and SYDVKM. The CDR3 sequence: CASSPGTGNTGELFF. DNA for the CDR3: TGTGCCAGCAGCCCAGGGACAGGGAACACCGGGGAGCTGTTTTTT.

The chain combines TRBV30 with TRBJ1-2; TRBD1 might be the D (5 bases). The CDR3 consists of 13 residues. Germline V gene data show CDR1 as GTSNPN and CDR2 as SVGIG (reference sequence). V shed 5 bases and J shed 5 bases, with 15 bases lying between them. The CDR3 DNA is TGTGCCTGGTCCCGGGACGCACTTTATGGCTACACCTTC. It encodes CAWSRDALYGYTF.

Ten or more counts support this clone. V usage is TRBV16 and J usage is TRBJ1-6, with a possible D match to TRBD1 (5 bases). The V end was cut by 4 bases, the J end by 8 bases, with 15 bases between. CDR3 length: 15 residues. From germline, CDR1 is KGHSY and CDR2 FQNENV. Here the CDR3 DNA reads TGTGCCAGCAGCCCCGAGGGGCAGGGCGATTCACCCCTCCACTTT. This sequence encodes CASSPEGQGDSPLHF.

This clone was recorded a few times. The rearrangement links TRBV6-2 or TRBV6-3 to TRBJ1-2; D is unresolved. Deletions cut 5 bases from V and 2 bases from J, with 21 bases between. Germline-derived CDR1 and CDR2 are MNHEY and SVGEGT. This CDR3 has 17 residues. CDR3 bases: TGTGCCAGCAGTCACCCCTCCAAAAGGACGGCGAACTATGGCTACACCTTC. The encoded protein is CASSHPSKRTANYGYTF.

At least ten counts were recorded for this clone. The genes are TRBV4-2 and TRBJ2-7; no definite D call. Deletions cut 1 base from V and 2 bases from J, with 6 bases between. CDR3 length: 13 residues. Germline-derived CDR1 and CDR2 are LGHNA and YNFKEQ. CDR3 sequence reads: CASSQVLTYEQYF. The CDR3 bases are TGTGCCAGCAGCCAAGTTCTTACCTACGAGCAGTACTTC.

Worth noting for this clone: The junction departs from germline at one end; a sequencing error may be responsible. The chain has TRBV15 and TRBJ1-4; weak D call: TRBD1 (6 bases). From germline, CDR1 is LNHNV and CDR2 YYDKDF (reference sequence). The CDR3 totals 15 residues. In nucleotides, the CDR3 is TGTGCCACCAGTGACAGGACTGCAACTAATGAAAAGCTGTTTTTT. This gives the protein CATSDRTATNEKLFF.

This rearrangement joins TRBV5-1 to TRBJ2-7; 12 bases are a match to TRBD2. The trim removed 5 bases at V and 2 bases at J, leaving 5 bases unmatched. CDR1 and CDR2 (germline): SGHRS, YFSETQ. The CDR3 totals 15 residues. The DNA of the CDR3 is TGCGCCAGCAGTAATGGACTAGCGGGGACCTACGAGCAGTACTTC. Translation gives CASSNGLAGTYEQYF.

The chain links TRBV7-9 to TRBJ2-3, with D maybe TRBD2 (6 bases). V dropped 6 bases and J dropped 4 bases, with 14 bases sitting between them. Germline V gene data show CDR1 as SEHNR and CDR2 as FQNEAQ (reference sequence). There are 14 residues in the CDR3. The CDR3 coding sequence is TGTGCCAGCAGTCCGCGGCAGCGGGCAGATACGCAGTATTTT. Translation gives CASSPRQRADTQYF.

This clone has a count of ten or more. V gene TRBV6-1 combines with J gene TRBJ2-2; no reliable D call. Germline CDR1 reads MNHNS; CDR2 reads SASEGT. V was shortened by 9 bases and J by 0 bases, with 14 bases between the two germline ends. The CDR3 loop spans 15 amino acids. CDR3: CASPISPANTGELFF. The CDR3, as DNA: TGTGCCAGTCCTATAAGCCCGGCGAACACCGGGGAGCTGTTTTTT.

In its sample, this clone was seen a few times. Relative to the germline gene, one junction end is altered; a read error may explain this. The J gene is TRBJ2-2, the V gene TRBV10-3, with 9 bases that match TRBD1. Per germline, CDR1 ENHRY and CDR2 SYGVKD. The CDR3 has 15 residues. DNA for the CDR3: TGTGCCAGCAGTTACAACAGGGGGCCCGGCGGTGAGCTGTTTTTT. It codes for CASSYNRGPGGELFF.

This clone has at least ten counts. This sequence joins TRBV4-3 and TRBJ2-2, with D tentatively TRBD1 (5 bases). Germline CDR1 and CDR2: LGHNA and YSLEER. The V end lost 3 bases, the J end lost 3 bases, and 11 bases lay between the germline ends. This CDR3 is 15 amino acids long. CDR3 coding DNA: TGCGCCAGCAGCCAGTGGGGCGTAGACACCGGGGAGCTGTTTTTT. This gives the protein CASSQWGVDTGELFF.

The table lists this clone with many counts. The V gene is TRBV20-1, the J gene TRBJ2-3; 12 bases are shared with TRBD2. V dropped 2 bases and J dropped 2; count of bases not matched to a gene: 5. Germline V gene lookup returns CDR1 DFQATT and CDR2 SNEGSKA (reference sequence). The CDR3 covers 16 residues. CDR3 sequence reads: CSARILAGGSTDTQYF. The CDR3 DNA follows: TGCAGTGCTAGAATCCTAGCGGGGGGGTCCACAGATACGCAGTATTTT.

This clone was picked up many times. This chain uses TRBV7-9 with TRBJ2-5; 7 bases line up with TRBD2. Looked up from germline, CDR1 is SEHNR and CDR2 is FQNEAQ (reference sequence). The CDR3 covers 14 residues. V lost 7 bases and J lost 1; bases outside the gene matches: 6. CDR3 sequence: CASNSLAVQETQYF. The CDR3 nucleotides read TGTGCCAGCAACTCTCTAGCGGTCCAAGAGACCCAGTACTTC.

This clone was seen only a few times. This rearrangement joins TRBV12-3 or TRBV12-4 to TRBJ1-4; 9 bases fit TRBD1. Unmatched junction bases numbered 10, after V lost 6 bases and J lost 2 bases. The CDR3 runs to 17 residues. The CDR3 nucleotides are TGTGCCAGCAGACCCGGGACAGGGAGTTTTACTAATGAAAAACTGTTTTTT. Protein product: CASRPGTGSFTNEKLFF.

This clone was picked up many times. Possible read error: a much larger clone is one base away. This rearrangement joins TRBV6-4 to TRBJ2-6, with D possibly being TRBD2 (7 bases). Germline V gives CDR1 MRHNA, CDR2 SNTAGT. The CDR3 is 16 amino acids. The chain's CDR3 is CASSETGGSGANVMTF. Here the CDR3 DNA reads TGTGCCAGCAGTGAGACGGGGGGCTCTGGGGCCAACGTCATGACTTTC.

On this clone itself: This may arise from a read error, as a much more abundant clone is one base away. This sample includes further DNA sequences coding for the same CDR3. The genes are TRBV2 and TRBJ2-2, with D perhaps TRBD1 (9 bases). This CDR3 spans 16 amino acids. Germline assignment: CDR1 SNHLY and CDR2 FYNNEI. The CDR3 here is CASSELGTGNSGELFF. In DNA, the CDR3 is TGTGCCAGCAGTGAATTAGGGACAGGGAATAGCGGGGAGCTGTTTTTC.

The CDR3 loop reads CASSLGDTSGYTF. The CDR3 DNA follows: TGCGCCAGCAGCTTGGGGGACACTAGCGGCTACACCTTC. The chain recombines TRBV5-1 with TRBJ1-2, with D possibly matching TRBD1 (6 bases). The CDR3 extends over 13 amino acids. Germline CDR1 SGHRS, CDR2 YFSETQ. Trimming took 0 bases from V and 8 from J, leaving 11 bases between them.

The rearrangement uses TRBV7-2 and TRBJ2-7; D uncertain. Germline-derived CDR1 and CDR2 are SGHTA and FQGNSA. Trimming left V 6 bases short and J 2 bases short, with 14 bases between. This CDR3 spans 14 amino acids. CDR3 protein: CASSQLVQTYEQYF. CDR3 in DNA: TGTGCCAGCAGTCAGCTAGTACAAACCTACGAGCAGTACTTC.

This clone was seen repeatedly, ten times or more. CDR3 sequence reads: CATRTGGYGNQPQHF. The CDR3 nucleotides are TGTGCCACCAGGACAGGGGGCTACGGCAATCAGCCCCAGCATTTT. The chain joins TRBV15 to TRBJ1-5, with TRBD1 identical over 10 bases. V shed 6 bases, J shed 2 bases, and the junction held 4 bases outside the gene matches. The CDR3 extends over 15 amino acids. The germline CDR1 and CDR2 sequences are LNHNV and YYDKDF (reference sequence). Looking up the rest from reference TRBV15 and TRBJ1-5 gives the full variable domain: DAMVIQNPRYQVTQFGKPVTLSCSQTLNHNVMYWYQQKSSQAPKLLFHYYDKDFNNEADTPDNFQSRRPNTSFCFLDIRSPGLGDTAMYLCATRTGGYGNQPQHFGDGTRLSIL.

About this clone: An end of the junction differs from the germline gene, which may be a read error. The J gene is TRBJ1-2, the V gene TRBV12-3 or TRBV12-4; possible D gene TRBD1, 6 bases. CDR3 length equals 13 residues. This CDR3 reads CASSLSTFGGYTF. For the CDR3, the DNA is TGTGCCAGCAGTTTATCCACTTTCGGGGGCTACACTTTC.

This clone has ten or more counts. V usage is TRBV5-1 and J usage is TRBJ2-7; D may correspond to TRBD1 or TRBD2 (5 bases each). Germline CDR1 reads SGHRS; CDR2 reads YFSETQ. The CDR3 has 13 amino acids. The ends were cut back, 3 bases at V and 2 bases at J, with 9 bases in the middle. The CDR3 sequence is CASSSGTPYEQYF. CDR3 nucleotides: TGCGCCAGCAGCTCCGGGACCCCCTACGAGCAGTACTTC.

Many counts were recorded for this clone. The CDR3 DNA reads TGTGCCTGGAGTGTAGGCGGTGGAGGGGATACGCAGTATTTT. Its protein is CAWSVGGGGDTQYF. The chain links TRBV30 to TRBJ2-3, with D perhaps matching TRBD2 (6 bases). Germline CDR1 is GTSNPN and CDR2 is SVGIG (reference sequence). This CDR3 is 14 amino acids long. The V gene lost 0 bases and the J gene lost 6 bases, with 13 bases spanning the gap.

This clone was picked up a small number of times. As DNA, the CDR3 is TGTGCCAGTAGCCTAAGAGGGAACGGTAACTACGAGCAGTACTTC. This codes for CASSLRGNGNYEQYF. V and J are TRBV19 and TRBJ2-7; the D gene is possibly TRBD2 (5 bases). V lost 6 bases, J lost 3 bases, and 18 bases lay in between. The germline V gene has CDR1 LNHDA and CDR2 SQIVND (reference sequence). CDR3 size: 15 residues.

In its sample, this clone was seen many times. This chain links TRBV11-2 with TRBJ2-5; D is undetermined. V lost 3 bases and J 3 bases, leaving 5 bases between the germline ends. CDR1 and CDR2 (germline): SGHAT, FQNNGV. The CDR3 is 12 amino acids. The CDR3 sequence: CASSFAEETQYF. The CDR3 DNA is TGTGCCAGCAGCTTTGCTGAAGAGACCCAGTACTTC.

There are many counts of this clone. This chain uses TRBV7-9 with TRBJ2-5; TRBD1 aligns across 7 bases. After removal of 4 bases from V and 2 bases from J, the junction contained 4 bases not matched to a gene. This CDR3 is built from 14 residues. Germline V gene sequence: CDR1 SEHNR, CDR2 FQNEAQ (reference sequence). This CDR3 reads CASSSWDRQETQYF. The CDR3 DNA is TGTGCCAGCAGCTCGTGGGACAGACAAGAGACCCAGTACTTC.